This TCR beta chain was sequenced during a study of T cells after yellow fever vaccination. Whole-study context: Fractions low in cell number were prepared with SMART-Seq v4 Ultra Low Input.

The CDR3 has 16 residues. Only a few counts were recorded for this clonotype. 5'RACE template switching produced TCR cDNA carrying a universal primer site and UMIs. TCRdb reprocessed the 5' RACE reads via MiXCR and lists one record per CDR3 protein. The table records about 360,000 distinct CDR3 sequences, about 6% of them present only once. Sequenced here: PBMCs, sampled 5 days after the yellow fever booster vaccination. The source is a man aged 30 to 45 who received the YFV17D yellow fever vaccine. The rearrangement joins TRBV21-1 to TRBJ1-5. TRBV21-1 is given as a pseudogene. CDR3 protein: CASRDGGDGHNQPQHF. The CDR3, as DNA: TGTGCCAGCAGAGACGGAGGGGATGGGCACAATCAGCCCCAGCATTTT.